This passage covers 5 T cell receptor beta chains from one sample sequenced in a study of blood T cell repertoires in COVID-19. The assay was immunoSEQ multiplex PCR, and TCRdb's table has in-frame clones only and misses some. The repertoire holds around 140,000 clones, with over 85% as singletons. Source material: peripheral blood. These receptor sequences come from a human donor in a cohort sampled during active COVID-19.

V usage is TRBV2 and J usage is TRBJ2-3, with 8 bases lining up with TRBD1. The germline V gene encodes CDR1 SNHLY and CDR2 FYNNEI. V trimming: 6 bases; J trimming: 12 bases; junction bases outside the gene matches: 8. The CDR3 runs to 12 residues. The CDR3 sequence is CASSEQGGPQYF. The DNA for the CDR3 is TGTGCCAGCAGCGAACAGGGGGGTCCCCAGTATTTT.

The chain employs TRBV7-9 and TRBJ1-1, with D perhaps TRBD1 (5 bases). V was pared by 10 bases and J by 3 bases, with 9 bases between. Germline assignment: CDR1 SEHNR and CDR2 FQNEAQ (reference sequence). This CDR3 has 11 residues. CDR3 residues: CATSGDTEAFF. DNA of the CDR3: TGTGCCACTTCGGGGGACACTGAAGCTTTCTTT.

This sequence joins TRBV5-5 and TRBJ1-5; weak D call: TRBD1 (6 bases). The V gene lost 0 bases and the J gene lost 3 bases, with 16 bases spanning the gap. This CDR3 spans 17 amino acids. Germline CDR1 reads SGHKS; CDR2 reads YYEKEE (reference sequence). The CDR3 reads CASSLVLGAYDNQPQHF. The CDR3 nucleotides read TGTGCCAGCAGCTTGGTATTGGGGGCCTATGACAATCAGCCCCAGCATTTT.

This clone occurred once. The chain joins TRBV6-2 or TRBV6-3 to TRBJ1-1, with 9 bases aligning to TRBD1. The CDR3 runs 16 residues. Germline V gene data show CDR1 as MNHEY and CDR2 as SVGEGT. With V trimmed by 6 bases and J by 5 bases, 13 bases remained unmatched. For the CDR3, the DNA is TGTGCCAGCAGCGATCCATCCGACAGGGGGGGGACTGAAGCTTTCTTT. Translating gives CASSDPSDRGGTEAFF.

The CDR3 protein is CASSQEAGGNYGYTF. CDR3 coding DNA: TGTGCCAGCAGCCAAGAGGCAGGGGGTAACTATGGCTACACCTTC. This chain connects TRBV4-2 to TRBJ1-2, with 7 bases identical to TRBD1. V shed 0 bases, J shed 1 base, and the junction held 2 bases outside the gene matches. Germline V gene lookup returns CDR1 LGHNA and CDR2 YNFKEQ. The CDR3 contains 15 residues.